One and the same sample provided the 3 T cell receptor beta chains below, sequenced in a study of blood T cell repertoires in COVID-19. Assay used: immunoSEQ multiplex PCR; TCRdb lists only in-frame clones, some missing. The repertoire holds about 300,000 clones, with 75% to 90% as singletons. The sample comprised peripheral blood. All receptors come from a woman between 45 and 65 years old with COVID-19, enrolled during active disease.

This clone was counted between two and nine times. The chain employs TRBV7-2 and TRBJ1-1, with a tentative D call TRBD1 (6 bases). There are 14 residues in the CDR3. Trimming removed 5 bases at V and 3 bases at J, with 13 bases between. Germline CDR1 reads SGHTA; CDR2 reads FQGNSA. The CDR3 DNA follows: TGTGCCAGCAGCGCACAGGGAGGGGACACTGAAGCTTTCTTT. It specifies CASSAQGGDTEAFF. The complete variable domain, with remaining parts taken from reference TRBV7-2 and TRBJ1-1, reads GAGVSQSPSNKVTEKGKDVELRCDPISGHTALYWYRQSLGQGLEFLIYFQGNSAPDKSGLPSDRFSAERTGGSVSTLTIQRTQQEDSAVYLCASSAQGGDTEAFFGQGTRLTVV.

This chain links TRBV7-2 with TRBJ2-1; D gene unclear. CDR3 length equals 16 residues. Germline assignment: CDR1 SGHTA and CDR2 FQGNSA. The V and J ends lost 2 bases and 4 bases respectively, with 15 bases between them. In nucleotides, the CDR3 is TGTGCCAGCAGCTTAAACGGCGGCATAACATACAATGAGCAGTTCTTC. Encoded protein: CASSLNGGITYNEQFF. Variable domain in full (rest from reference TRBV7-2 and TRBJ2-1): GAGVSQSPSNKVTEKGKDVELRCDPISGHTALYWYRQSLGQGLEFLIYFQGNSAPDKSGLPSDRFSAERTGGSVSTLTIQRTQQEDSAVYLCASSLNGGITYNEQFFGPGTRLTVL.

V and J are TRBV5-4 and TRBJ2-1; 11 bases align to TRBD2. Unmatched junction bases numbered 12, after V lost 2 bases and J lost 8 bases. This CDR3 region has 17 residues. Germline assignment: CDR1 SGHNT and CDR2 YYREEE (reference sequence). CDR3 sequence: CASSLPLAGGPTDEQFF. The CDR3 nucleotides are TGTGCCAGCAGCTTACCATTAGCGGGAGGGCCGACCGATGAGCAGTTCTTC.